The 2 T cell receptor beta chains listed next were all sequenced from one sample in a study of blood T cell repertoires in COVID-19 (dated by TCRdb to about 2020). To prepare the library, the immunoSEQ multiplex PCR assay was applied. In its TCRdb copy, this immuneACCESS table keeps in-frame sequences only and misses some clones. Where compared with another copy, unresolved V genes explain less than half of these, and the others have no known cause. The sample table contains over 200,000 clones; only one count was recorded for roughly 84% of them. Of the sample, around 18% falls within the top ten clones. The sample was peripheral blood. Every receptor here comes from a woman aged 80 or over with active or convalescent COVID-19.

This clone came up a few times. V gene TRBV7-3 combines with J gene TRBJ2-5; TRBD2 is a possible D gene (5 bases). The germline V gene encodes CDR1 SGHTA and CDR2 FQGTGA. The CDR3 sequence is 13 residues long. Trimming pared 5 bases from V and 3 bases from J, leaving 10 bases between. CDR3 loop: CASSPTTKETQYF. The CDR3 region has the DNA TGTGCCAGCAGCCCGACTACGAAAGAGACCCAGTACTTC.

V and J are TRBV7-9 and TRBJ2-1, with 9 nucleotides matching TRBD2. Germline-derived CDR1 and CDR2 are SEHNR and FQNEAQ (reference sequence). V gave up 1 base and J gave up 4 bases; unmatched junction bases: 2. CDR3 size: 15 residues. The CDR3 loop is CASSLGGRVYNEQFF. The DNA for the CDR3 is TGTGCCAGCAGCTTAGGCGGGAGGGTTTACAATGAGCAGTTCTTC.